The rows below give T cell receptor beta chains drawn from one sample of a study of long-term antiretroviral therapy in people with HIV. The table came from immunoSEQ multiplex PCR; TCRdb's copy has only in-frame clones and leaves some out. Altogether 20,000 to 30,000 clones are present, around 80% being singletons, with the ten largest covering 8% to 10%. The input for sequencing was unsorted PBMCs, taken 1.2 years after starting antiretroviral therapy. Source of these receptors: a woman aged 40 to 49 with HIV. Both conserved end residues are part of each CDR3. Clone size is shown for a subset of rows, as once, few, many or a class of expanded clone.

CDR3 length	clone size	V gene	J gene	CDR3 protein
12	.	TRBV6-1	TRBJ2-2	CASKRYTGELFF
17	.	TRBV6-1	TRBJ2-2	CASSETGGPWAAGELFF
17	.	TRBV14	TRBJ2-3	CASSHRESAGDSDTQYF
13	.	TRBV6-5	TRBJ1-2	CASSDRGLLGYTF
17	.	TRBV11-3	TRBJ2-3	CASSLREAGPSTDTQYF
13	.	TRBV5-1	TRBJ1-1	CASSSTRNTEAFF
17	.	TRBV6-1	TRBJ2-7	CASSETVVLAPDYEQYF
14	.	TRBV6-5	TRBJ1-2	CASSTDRANYGYTF
15	.	TRBV6-1	TRBJ1-1	CASIQGSLMNTEAFF
11	few	TRBV29-1	TRBJ2-1	CSVGTSNEQFF
14	.	TRBV10-1	TRBJ1-1	CASRSGTVNTEAFF
15	.	TRBV7-8	TRBJ2-1	CASSFSGLLYNEQFF
13	.	TRBV6-1	TRBJ2-7	CASSERGWIEQYF
13	.	TRBV2	TRBJ2-3	CASAPSSTDTQYF
13	.	TRBV7-8	TRBJ1-1	CASRTDRGMEAFF
15	.	TRBV5-6	TRBJ2-1	CASTRRGTSYNEQFF
13	.	TRBV5-1	TRBJ2-7	CASSLQEAYEQYF
15	.	TRBV5-4	TRBJ2-5	CASSPAGSGKETQYF
17	.	TRBV7-2	TRBJ1-3	CASSPGGGVIAGNTIYF
14	.	TRBV28	TRBJ1-6	CASSPVRPDSPLHF
15	.	TRBV4-1	TRBJ1-1	CASSQDGLGNTEAFF
13	.	TRBV7-2	TRBJ2-5	CASSSRSQETQYF
15	.	TRBV4-3	TRBJ1-2	CASSQDLTPAAGYTF
14	.	TRBV18	TRBJ2-3	CASSPTAAGGTQYF
13	.	TRBV6-5	TRBJ2-7	CASRRGQGNEQYF
13	few	TRBV11-2	TRBJ2-7	CASSLNRGNEQYF
13	.	TRBV6-1	TRBJ1-2	CASRDRGLYGYTF
13	.	TRBV5-1	TRBJ1-1	CASMGEQDTEAFF
13	.	TRBV19	TRBJ2-7	CASSARNSYEQYF
16	.	TRBV27	TRBJ2-7	CASSSRSGTGENEQYF
13	.	TRBV6-5	TRBJ1-1	CASIRDSHTEAFF
13	.	TRBV6-5	TRBJ1-1	CASTKSGGTEAFF
15	few	TRBV12-1	TRBJ2-2	CASSPGQGNTGELFF
14	once	TRBV6-6	TRBJ1-5	CASYYEFSNQPQHF
13	.	TRBV27	TRBJ1-2	CASSYVAGNGYTF
13	.	TRBV13	TRBJ1-1	CASSAGRFTEAFF
15	.	TRBV27	TRBJ2-3	CASSLGLPVTDTQYF
16	.	TRBV5-4	TRBJ2-5	CASSPIAGQGTETQYF
15	.	TRBV11-2	TRBJ2-7	CASSLAGVGGYEQYF
15	.	TRBV14	TRBJ2-1	CASSQRAGGYNEQFF
14	.	TRBV7-7	TRBJ2-3	CASSLGLARDTQYF
16	.	TRBV7-8	TRBJ1-2	CASSLVGPNNNYGYTF
14	few	TRBV14	TRBJ2-1	CASSQNAGLWEQFF
11	.	TRBV11-2	TRBJ2-1	CASTGQTEQFF
18	.	TRBV5-5	TRBJ2-2	CASSARGFGTRLSSELFF
13	.	TRBV18	TRBJ2-7	CASSPPQGYEQYF
17	once	TRBV30	TRBJ1-3	CAWSVLAVQISGNTIYF
13	.	TRBV10-3	TRBJ2-7	CAISVGTLYEQYF
14	.	TRBV5-6	TRBJ2-3	CASSQPRSTDTQYF
13	.	TRBV9	TRBJ1-1	CASSPTTNTEAFF
12	.	TRBV7-6	TRBJ1-1	CASSLGGSEAFF
13	.	TRBV10-2	TRBJ2-7	CASKGDLSYEQYF
15	.	TRBV7-8	TRBJ2-5	CASSEWGLAGETQYF
13	.	TRBV30	TRBJ2-7	CAWSVRQDYEQYF
15	.	TRBV19	TRBJ1-2	CASSIPTRNDYGYTF
14	.	TRBV10-3	TRBJ2-7	CAISEQDNSYEQYF